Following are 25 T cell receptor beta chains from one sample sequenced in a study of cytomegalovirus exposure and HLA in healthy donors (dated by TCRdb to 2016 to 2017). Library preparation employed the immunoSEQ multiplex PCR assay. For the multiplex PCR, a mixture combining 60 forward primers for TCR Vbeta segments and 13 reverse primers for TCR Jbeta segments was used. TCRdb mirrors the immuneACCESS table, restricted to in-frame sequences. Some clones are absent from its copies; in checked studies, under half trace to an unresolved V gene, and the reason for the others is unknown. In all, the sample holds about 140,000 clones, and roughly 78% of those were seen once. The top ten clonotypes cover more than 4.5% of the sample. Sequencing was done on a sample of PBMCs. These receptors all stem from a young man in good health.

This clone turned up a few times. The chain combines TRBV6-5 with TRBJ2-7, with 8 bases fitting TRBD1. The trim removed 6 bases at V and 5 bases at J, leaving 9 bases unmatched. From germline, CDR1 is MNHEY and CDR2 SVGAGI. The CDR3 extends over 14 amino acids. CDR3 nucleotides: TGTGCCAGCAGCCCGGGACAGGTTCGGGACGAGCAGTACTTC. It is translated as CASSPGQVRDEQYF.

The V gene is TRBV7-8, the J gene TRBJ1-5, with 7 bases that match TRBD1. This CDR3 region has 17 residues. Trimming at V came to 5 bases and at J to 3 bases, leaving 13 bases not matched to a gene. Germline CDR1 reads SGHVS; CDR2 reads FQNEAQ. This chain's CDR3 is CASSPPLRTGVNQPQHF. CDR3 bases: TGTGCCAGCAGCCCCCCCCTTAGGACAGGCGTCAATCAGCCCCAGCATTTT.

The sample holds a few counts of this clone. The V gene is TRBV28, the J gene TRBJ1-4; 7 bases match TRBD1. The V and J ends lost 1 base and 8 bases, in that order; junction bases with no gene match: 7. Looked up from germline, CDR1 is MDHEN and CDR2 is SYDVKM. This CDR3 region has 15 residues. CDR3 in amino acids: CASSLLGDSGEKLFF. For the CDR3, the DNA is TGTGCCAGCAGTTTATTGGGGGACAGCGGGGAAAAACTGTTTTTT.

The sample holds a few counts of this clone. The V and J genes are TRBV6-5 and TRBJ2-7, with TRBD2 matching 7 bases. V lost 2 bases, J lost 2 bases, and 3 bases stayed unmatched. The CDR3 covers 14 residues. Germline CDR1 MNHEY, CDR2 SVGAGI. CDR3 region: CASSYERGAYEQYF. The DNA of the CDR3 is TGTGCCAGCAGTTACGAGCGGGGAGCCTACGAGCAGTACTTC.

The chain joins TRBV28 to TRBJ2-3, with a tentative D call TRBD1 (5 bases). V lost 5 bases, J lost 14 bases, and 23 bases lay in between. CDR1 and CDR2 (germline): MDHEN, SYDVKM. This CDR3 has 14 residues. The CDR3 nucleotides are TGTGCCAGCAGTAAGGGGTCCCTCACACCCCACCCGTATTTT. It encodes CASSKGSLTPHPYF.

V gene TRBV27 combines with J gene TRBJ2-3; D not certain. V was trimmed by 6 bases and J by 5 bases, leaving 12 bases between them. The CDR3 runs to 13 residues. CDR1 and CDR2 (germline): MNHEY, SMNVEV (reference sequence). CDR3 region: CASSPPARDTQYF. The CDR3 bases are TGTGCCAGCAGCCCTCCGGCTAGAGATACGCAGTATTTT.

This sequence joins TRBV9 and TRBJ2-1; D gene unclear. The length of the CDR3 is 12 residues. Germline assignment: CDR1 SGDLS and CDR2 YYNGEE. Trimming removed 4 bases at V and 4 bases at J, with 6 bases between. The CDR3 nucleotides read TGTGCCAGCAGCCCCCAGTACAATGAGCAGTTCTTC. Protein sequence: CASSPQYNEQFF. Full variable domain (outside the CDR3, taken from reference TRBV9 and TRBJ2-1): DSGVTQTPKHLITATGQRVTLRCSPRSGDLSVYWYQQSLDQGLQFLIQYYNGEERAKGNILERFSAQQFPDLHSELNLSSLELGDSALYFCASSPQYNEQFFGPGTRLTVL.

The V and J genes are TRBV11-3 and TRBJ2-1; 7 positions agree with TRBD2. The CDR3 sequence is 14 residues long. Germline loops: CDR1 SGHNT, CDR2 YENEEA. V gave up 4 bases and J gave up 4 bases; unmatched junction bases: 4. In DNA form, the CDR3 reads TGTGCCAGCAGCTCCAAGCGGGGATACAATGAGCAGTTCTTC. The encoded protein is CASSSKRGYNEQFF.

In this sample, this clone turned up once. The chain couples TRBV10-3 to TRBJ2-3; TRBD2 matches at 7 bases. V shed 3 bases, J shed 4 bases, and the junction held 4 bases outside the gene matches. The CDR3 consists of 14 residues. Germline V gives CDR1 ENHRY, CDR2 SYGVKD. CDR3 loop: CAISEAGSADTQYF. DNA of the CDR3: TGTGCCATCAGTGAAGCGGGATCTGCAGATACGCAGTATTTT.

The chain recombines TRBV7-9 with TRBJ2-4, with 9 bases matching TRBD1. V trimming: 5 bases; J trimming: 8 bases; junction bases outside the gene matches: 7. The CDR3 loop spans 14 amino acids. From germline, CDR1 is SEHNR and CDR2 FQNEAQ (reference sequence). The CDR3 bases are TGTGCCAGCAGCCCGGACAGGGGAGGAGACATTCAGTACTTC. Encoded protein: CASSPDRGGDIQYF. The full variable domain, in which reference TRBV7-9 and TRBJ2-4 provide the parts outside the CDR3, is DTGVSQNPRHKITKRGQNVTFRCDPISEHNRLYWYRQTLGQGPEFLTYFQNEAQLEKSRLLSDRFSAERPKGSFSTLEIQRTEQGDSAMYLCASSPDRGGDIQYFGAGTRLSVL.

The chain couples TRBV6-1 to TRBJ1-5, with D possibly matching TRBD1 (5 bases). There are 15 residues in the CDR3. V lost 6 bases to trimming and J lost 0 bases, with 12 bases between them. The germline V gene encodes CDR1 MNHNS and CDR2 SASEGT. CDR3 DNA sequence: TGTGCCAGCAGGCCTCGACAGTATAGCAATCAGCCCCAGCATTTT. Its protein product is CASRPRQYSNQPQHF.

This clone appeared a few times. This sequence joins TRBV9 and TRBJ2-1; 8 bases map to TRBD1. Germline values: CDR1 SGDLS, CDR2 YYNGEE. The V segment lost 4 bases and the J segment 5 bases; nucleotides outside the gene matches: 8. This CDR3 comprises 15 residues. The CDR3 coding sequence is TGTGCCAGCAGCCCGTCGGGACAGGTCAACAATGAGCAGTTCTTC. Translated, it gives CASSPSGQVNNEQFF.

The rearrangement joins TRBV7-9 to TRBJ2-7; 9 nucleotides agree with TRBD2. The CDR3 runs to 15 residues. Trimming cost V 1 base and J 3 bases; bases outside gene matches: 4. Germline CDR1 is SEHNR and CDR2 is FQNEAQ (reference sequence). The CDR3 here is CASSLGLAESYEQYF. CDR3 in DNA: TGTGCCAGCAGCTTAGGACTAGCGGAAAGCTACGAGCAGTACTTC. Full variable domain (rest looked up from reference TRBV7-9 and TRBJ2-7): DTGVSQNPRHKITKRGQNVTFRCDPISEHNRLYWYRQTLGQGPEFLTYFQNEAQLEKSRLLSDRFSAERPKGSFSTLEIQRTEQGDSAMYLCASSLGLAESYEQYFGPGTRLTVT.

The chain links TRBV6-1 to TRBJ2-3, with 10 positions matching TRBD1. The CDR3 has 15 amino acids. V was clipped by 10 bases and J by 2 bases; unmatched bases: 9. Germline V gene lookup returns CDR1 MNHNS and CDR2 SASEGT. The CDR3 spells CATDRGRPLTDTQYF. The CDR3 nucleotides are TGTGCCACCGACAGGGGGCGCCCCCTCACAGATACGCAGTATTTT.

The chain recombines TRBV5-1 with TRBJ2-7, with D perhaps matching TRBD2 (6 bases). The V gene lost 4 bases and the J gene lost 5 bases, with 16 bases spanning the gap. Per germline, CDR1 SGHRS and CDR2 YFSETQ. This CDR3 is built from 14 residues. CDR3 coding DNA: TGCGCCAGCAGCCCAGGCGGGGAGTACAACGAGCAGTACTTC. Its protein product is CASSPGGEYNEQYF. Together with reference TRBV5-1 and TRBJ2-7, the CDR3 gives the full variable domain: KAGVTQTPRYLIKTRGQQVTLSCSPISGHRSVSWYQQTPGQGLQFLFEYFSETQRNKGNFPGRFSGRQFSNSRSEMNVSTLELGDSALYLCASSPGGEYNEQYFGPGTRLTVT.

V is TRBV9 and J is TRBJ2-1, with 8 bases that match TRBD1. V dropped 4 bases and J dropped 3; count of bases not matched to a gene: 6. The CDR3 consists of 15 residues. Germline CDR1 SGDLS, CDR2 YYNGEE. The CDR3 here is CASSPPGQVYNEQFF. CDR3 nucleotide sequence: TGTGCCAGCAGCCCCCCGGGACAGGTCTACAATGAGCAGTTCTTC. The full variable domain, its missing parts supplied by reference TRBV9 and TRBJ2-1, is DSGVTQTPKHLITATGQRVTLRCSPRSGDLSVYWYQQSLDQGLQFLIQYYNGEERAKGNILERFSAQQFPDLHSELNLSSLELGDSALYFCASSPPGQVYNEQFFGPGTRLTVL.

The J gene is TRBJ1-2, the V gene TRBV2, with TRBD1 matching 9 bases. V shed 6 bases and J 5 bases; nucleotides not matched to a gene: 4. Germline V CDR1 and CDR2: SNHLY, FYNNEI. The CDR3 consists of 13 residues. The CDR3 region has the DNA TGTGCCAGCAGCCGGGACAGGGAGTATGGCTACACCTTC. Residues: CASSRDREYGYTF.

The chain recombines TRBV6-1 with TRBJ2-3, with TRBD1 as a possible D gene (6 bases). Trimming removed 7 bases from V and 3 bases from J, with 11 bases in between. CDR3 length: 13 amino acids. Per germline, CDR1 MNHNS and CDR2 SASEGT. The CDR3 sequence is CASMAQGTDTQYF. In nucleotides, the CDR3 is TGTGCCAGCATGGCCCAGGGGACAGATACGCAGTATTTT.

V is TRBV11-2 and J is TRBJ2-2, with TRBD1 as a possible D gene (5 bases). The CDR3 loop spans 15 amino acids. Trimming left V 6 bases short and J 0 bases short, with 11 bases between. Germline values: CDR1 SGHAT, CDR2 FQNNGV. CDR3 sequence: CASRPDSTNTGELFF. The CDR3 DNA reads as TGTGCCAGCAGACCTGACAGTACGAACACCGGGGAGCTGTTTTTT.

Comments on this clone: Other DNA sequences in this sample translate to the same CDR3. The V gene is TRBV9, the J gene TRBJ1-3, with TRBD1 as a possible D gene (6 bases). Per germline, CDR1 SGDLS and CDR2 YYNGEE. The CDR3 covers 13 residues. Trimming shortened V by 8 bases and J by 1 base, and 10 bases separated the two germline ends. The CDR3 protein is CASAGQSGNTIYF. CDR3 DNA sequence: TGTGCCAGTGCCGGACAGTCTGGAAACACCATATATTTT.

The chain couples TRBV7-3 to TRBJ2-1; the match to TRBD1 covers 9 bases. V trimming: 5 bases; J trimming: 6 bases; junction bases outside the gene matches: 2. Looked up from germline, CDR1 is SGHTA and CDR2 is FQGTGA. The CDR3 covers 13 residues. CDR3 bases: TGTGCCAGCAGCCAACAGGGGGCCAATGAGCAGTTCTTC. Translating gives CASSQQGANEQFF.

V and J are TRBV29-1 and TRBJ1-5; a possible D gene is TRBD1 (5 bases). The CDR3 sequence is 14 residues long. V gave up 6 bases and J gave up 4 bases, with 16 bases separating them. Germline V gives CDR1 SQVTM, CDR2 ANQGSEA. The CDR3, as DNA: TGCAGCGTCGAGCCTGGGGCGGAGAATCAGCCCCAGCATTTT. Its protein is CSVEPGAENQPQHF.

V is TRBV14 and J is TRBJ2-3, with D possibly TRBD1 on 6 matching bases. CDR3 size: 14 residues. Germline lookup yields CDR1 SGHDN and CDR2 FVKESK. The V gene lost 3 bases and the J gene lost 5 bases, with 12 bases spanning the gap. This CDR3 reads CASSHNRDGDTQYF. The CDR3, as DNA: TGTGCCAGCAGCCATAACAGGGATGGAGATACGCAGTATTTT. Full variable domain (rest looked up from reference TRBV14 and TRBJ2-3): EAGVTQFPSHSVIEKGQTVTLRCDPISGHDNLYWYRRVMGKEIKFLLHFVKESKQDESGMPNNRFLAERTGGTYSTLKVQPAELEDSGVYFCASSHNRDGDTQYFGPGTRLTVL.

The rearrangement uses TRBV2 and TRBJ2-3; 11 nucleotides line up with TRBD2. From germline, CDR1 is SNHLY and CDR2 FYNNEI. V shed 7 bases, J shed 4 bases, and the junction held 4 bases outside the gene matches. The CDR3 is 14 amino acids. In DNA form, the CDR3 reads TGTGCCAGCATACTAGCGGGAGTGGCAGATACGCAGTATTTT. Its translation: CASILAGVADTQYF.

CDR3 coding DNA: TGTGCCAGCAGCCTCGGGACACCGGGCCGGTCGACCCAGCATTTT. It encodes CASSLGTPGRSTQHF. The J gene is TRBJ1-5, the V gene TRBV5-5, with a weak D call TRBD1 (6 bases). The V gene lost 4 bases and the J gene lost 11 bases, with 22 bases spanning the gap. This CDR3 spans 15 amino acids. Germline CDR1 is SGHKS and CDR2 is YYEKEE (reference sequence).